The 2 T cell receptor beta chains given below trace back to one sample, sequenced in a study of T cell responses to AZD1222 COVID-19 vaccine. Sequencing used immunoSEQ multiplex PCR; TCRdb keeps in-frame clones, though not all of them. Of 80,000 or so clones listed, 85% to 95% are singletons. The starting material was peripheral blood, obtained on day 0 of MenACWY control vaccination. Receptor source: an adult in good health.

This chain joins TRBV6-2 or TRBV6-3 and TRBJ1-3, with D possibly being TRBD1 (5 bases). The CDR3 is made up of 16 amino acids. The germline V gene encodes CDR1 MNHEY and CDR2 SVGEGT. Trimming took 3 bases from V and 4 from J, leaving 16 bases between them. In DNA form, the CDR3 reads TGTGCCAGCAGTTATACGACCGGGACCAAGGGAAACACCATATATTTT. Amino acid sequence: CASSYTTGTKGNTIYF.

The V call is TRBV6-5, the J call TRBJ1-5; TRBD1 aligns across 9 bases. V lost 4 bases and J lost 5; bases outside the gene matches: 9. This CDR3 region has 16 residues. Per the germline V gene, CDR1 is MNHEY and CDR2 is SVGAGI. CDR3 protein: CASSSRTGVGYQPQHF. CDR3 bases: TGTGCCAGCAGTTCAAGGACAGGGGTTGGTTATCAGCCCCAGCATTTT.